This passage covers 6 T cell receptor beta chains from one sample sequenced in a study of blood T cell repertoires in COVID-19 (dated by TCRdb to about 2020). The library was built by means of the immunoSEQ multiplex PCR assay. Not all clones reach the TCRdb copy of this immuneACCESS table, which keeps in-frame sequences only. Checked studies attribute under half of the gap to unresolved V genes and leave the rest unexplained. The table for this sample lists about 230,000 clones; about nine tenths of them were counted only once. In total, the top ten clones hold 11% of the sample. What was sequenced was peripheral blood. All receptors come from a man in his forties or fifties with COVID-19, enrolled during active disease.

CDR3 sequence (DNA): TGTGCCAGCAGTTCCGGGACAGGGGGATCACCCCTCCACTTT. Translation gives CASSSGTGGSPLHF. The chain is built from TRBV5-4 and TRBJ1-6; TRBD1 matches at 11 bases. V lost 5 bases to trimming and J lost 10 bases; unmatched junction nucleotides: 5. In germline, CDR1 is SGHNT, CDR2 YYREEE (reference sequence). The CDR3 runs 14 residues.

CDR3 in DNA: TGTGCCAGCAGCTTGGGGGGGACAGATACGCAGTATTTT. Translating gives CASSLGGTDTQYF. V usage is TRBV11-2 and J usage is TRBJ2-3; 7 nucleotides match TRBD2. Germline CDR1 is SGHAT and CDR2 is FQNNGV. J gave up 3 bases and V 3 bases, and 0 bases lay outside the gene matches. The CDR3 extends over 13 amino acids.

The chain recombines TRBV7-9 with TRBJ1-6; no firm D call. The germline CDR1 and CDR2 sequences are SEHNR and FQNEAQ (reference sequence). The CDR3 is made up of 14 amino acids. Between the trimmed V and J ends, which lost 2 bases and 7 bases, there was a span of 9 bases. The CDR3 DNA follows: TGTGCCAGCAGCTTAAATCCGCGGAATTCACCCCTCCACTTT. It yields the protein CASSLNPRNSPLHF.

Turning to this clone: The junction departs from the called germline gene at one end, perhaps through a read error. The chain employs TRBV7-7 and TRBJ2-3; 7 bases are shared with TRBD1. The CDR3 spans 14 residues. The germline V gene encodes CDR1 SSHAT and CDR2 FNYEAQ (reference sequence). CDR3 bases: TGTGCTAGCAGCTCAGGACAGGGCACAGATACGCAGTATTTT. This gives the protein CASSSGQGTDTQYF. The full variable domain, rest sourced from reference TRBV7-7 and TRBJ2-3, is GAGVSQSPRYKVTKRGQDVTLRCDPISSHATLYWYQQALGQGPEFLTYFNYEAQPDKSGLPSDRFSAERPEGSISTLTIQRTEQRDSAMYRCASSSGQGTDTQYFGPGTRLTVL.

J is TRBJ2-7 and V is TRBV11-3; D is perhaps TRBD1 (5 bases). CDR1 is SGHNT and CDR2 is YENEEA in the germline V gene. V lost 5 bases and J 2 bases, leaving 16 bases between the germline ends. CDR3 length equals 15 residues. This CDR3 reads CASSRPTGDPYEQYF. The DNA of the CDR3 is TGTGCCAGCAGCCGTCCTACAGGCGATCCCTACGAGCAGTACTTC.

The chain is built from TRBV7-2 and TRBJ2-1; 9 bases match TRBD2. Germline CDR1 SGHTA, CDR2 FQGNSA. The CDR3 totals 15 residues. Trimming took 4 bases from V and 0 from J; bases not matched to a gene: 1. As DNA, the CDR3 is TGTGCCAGCAGCTCTAGCGGGGTCTCCTACAATGAGCAGTTCTTC. Its protein product is CASSSSGVSYNEQFF. The variable domain in full, completed from reference TRBV7-2 and TRBJ2-1, reads GAGVSQSPSNKVTEKGKDVELRCDPISGHTALYWYRQSLGQGLEFLIYFQGNSAPDKSGLPSDRFSAERTGGSVSTLTIQRTQQEDSAVYLCASSSSGVSYNEQFFGPGTRLTVL.